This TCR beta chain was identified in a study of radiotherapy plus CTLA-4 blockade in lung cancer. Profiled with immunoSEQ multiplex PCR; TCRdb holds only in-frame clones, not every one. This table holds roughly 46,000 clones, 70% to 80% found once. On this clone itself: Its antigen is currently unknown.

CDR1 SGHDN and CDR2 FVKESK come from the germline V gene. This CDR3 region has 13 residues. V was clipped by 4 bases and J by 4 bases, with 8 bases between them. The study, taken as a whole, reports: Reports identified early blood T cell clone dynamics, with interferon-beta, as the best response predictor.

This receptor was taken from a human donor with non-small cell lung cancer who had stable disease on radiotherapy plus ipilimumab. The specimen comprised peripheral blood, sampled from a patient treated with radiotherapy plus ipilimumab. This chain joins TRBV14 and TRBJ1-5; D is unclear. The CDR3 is CASSRGINQPQHF. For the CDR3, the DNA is TGTGCCAGCAGCCGAGGGATTAATCAGCCCCAGCATTTT.